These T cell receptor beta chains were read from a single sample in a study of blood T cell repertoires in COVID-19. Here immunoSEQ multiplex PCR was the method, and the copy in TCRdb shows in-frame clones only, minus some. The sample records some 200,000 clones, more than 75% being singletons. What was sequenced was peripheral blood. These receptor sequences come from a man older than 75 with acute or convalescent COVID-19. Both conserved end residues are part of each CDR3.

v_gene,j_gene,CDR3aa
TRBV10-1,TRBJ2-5,CASSENASGRRVETQYF
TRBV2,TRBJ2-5,CASSGQGIPQETQYF
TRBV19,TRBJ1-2,CASSTTRQGYGYTF
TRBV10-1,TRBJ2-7,CASSRTSGALEQYF
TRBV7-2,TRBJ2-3,CASSLTAARVDTQYF
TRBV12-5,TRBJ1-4,CASGLVTTGKNEKLFF
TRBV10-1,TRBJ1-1,CASSLGDKVNTEAFF
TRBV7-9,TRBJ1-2,CASSAPGTGSIGYTF
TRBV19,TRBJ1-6,CASSKGTQTGPRGNSPLHF
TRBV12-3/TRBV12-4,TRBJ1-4,CASSGTGGEKLFF
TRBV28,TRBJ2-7,CASKSPGQGAYEQYF
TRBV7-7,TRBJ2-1,CASSLGAGGSYNEQFF
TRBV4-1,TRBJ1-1,CASSQEEGSRAFF
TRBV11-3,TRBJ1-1,CASSFAGQINTEAFF
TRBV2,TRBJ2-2,CASRASRYGELFF
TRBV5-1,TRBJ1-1,CASSPVGQGGNTEAFF
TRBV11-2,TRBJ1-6,CASSSQGTGDSPLHF
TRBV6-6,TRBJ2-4,CASTQGQGRDIQYF
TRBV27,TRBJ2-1,CATAISGTGGVGAYNEQFF
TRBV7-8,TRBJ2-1,CASSESGASYNEQFF
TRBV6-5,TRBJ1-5,CASSPREYQPQHF
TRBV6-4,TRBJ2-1,CAKETSGRYNEQFF
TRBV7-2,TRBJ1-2,CASRRTGTGTNYGYTF
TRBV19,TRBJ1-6,CASSIDTGNSPLHF
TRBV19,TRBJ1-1,CASRGATWQAFF
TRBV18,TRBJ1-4,CASSPLRSTGKDNEKLFF
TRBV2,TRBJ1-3,CASRHQGDPGNTIYF
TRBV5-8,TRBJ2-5,CASSRGSRGHPQETQYF
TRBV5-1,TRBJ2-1,CASSLEDSYNEQFF
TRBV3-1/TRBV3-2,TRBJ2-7,CASSQSGQTYEQYF
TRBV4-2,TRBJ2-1,CASSQDWGGGLAGGSYNEQFF